The source of this TCR beta chain is a study of cytomegalovirus exposure and HLA in healthy donors. Study-wide results and limits: Later analysis associated a missense DCLRE1C variant with TCR beta V- and J-gene trimming.

V shed 0 bases and J shed 3 bases, with 12 bases lying between them. There are 15 residues in the CDR3. The germline gives CDR1 SGHNT, CDR2 YYREEE (reference sequence). This PCR relied on a set of 60 Vbeta primers and 13 Jbeta primers. In the original analysis: An analysis performed later counted about 80 million unique TCR beta chains (roughly 9.9 million of them shared). The assay was immunoSEQ multiplex PCR, and TCRdb's table has in-frame clones only and misses some. That table gives V, J and clone size, and the DNA gave D and trimming. The sample carries 150,000 to 200,000 clones, 80% to 90% recorded once. A few counts support this clone. Its antigen is still unknown.

This chain joins TRBV5-4 and TRBJ1-1; D unresolved. The sequencing input was PBMCs. This clonotype was obtained from a man younger than 35 in good health and CMV-seropositive. The CDR3 protein is CASSLEPGAYTEAFF. Written as DNA, the CDR3 is TGTGCCAGCAGCTTGGAACCGGGAGCATACACTGAAGCTTTCTTT. Combining the CDR3 with reference TRBV5-4 and TRBJ1-1 gives the whole variable domain ETGVTQSPTHLIKTRGQQVTLRCSSQSGHNTVSWYQQALGQGPQFIFQYYREEENGRGNFPPRFSGLQFPNYSSELNVNALELDDSALYLCASSLEPGAYTEAFFGQGTRLTVV.